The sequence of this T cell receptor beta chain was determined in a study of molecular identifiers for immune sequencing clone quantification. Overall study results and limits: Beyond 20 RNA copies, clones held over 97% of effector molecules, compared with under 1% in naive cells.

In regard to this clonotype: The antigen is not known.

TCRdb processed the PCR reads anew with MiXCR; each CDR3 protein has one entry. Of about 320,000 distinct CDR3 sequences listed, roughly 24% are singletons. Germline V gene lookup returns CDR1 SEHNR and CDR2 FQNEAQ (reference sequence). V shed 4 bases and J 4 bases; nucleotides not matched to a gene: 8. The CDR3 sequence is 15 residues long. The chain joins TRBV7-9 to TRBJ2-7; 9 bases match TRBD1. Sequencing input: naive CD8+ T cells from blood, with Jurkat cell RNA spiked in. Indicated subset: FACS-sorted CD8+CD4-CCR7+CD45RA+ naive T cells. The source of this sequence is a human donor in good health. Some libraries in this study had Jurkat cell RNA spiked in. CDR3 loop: CASSSLDRGLYEQYF. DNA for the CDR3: TGTGCCAGCAGCTCACTGGACAGGGGTTTGTACGAGCAGTACTTC.